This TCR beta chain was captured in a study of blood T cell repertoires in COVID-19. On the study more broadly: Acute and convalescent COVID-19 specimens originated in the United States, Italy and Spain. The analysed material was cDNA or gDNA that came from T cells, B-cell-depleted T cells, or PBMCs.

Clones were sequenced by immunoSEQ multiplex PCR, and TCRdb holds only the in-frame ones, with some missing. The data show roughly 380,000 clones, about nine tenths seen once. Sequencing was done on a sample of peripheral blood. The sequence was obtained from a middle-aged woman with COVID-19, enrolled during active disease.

The CDR3 loop reads CASSGTPYGYTF. CDR3 in DNA: TGTGCCAGCAGCGGGACTCCCTATGGCTACACCTTC. This chain joins TRBV7-2 and TRBJ1-2; TRBD1 is a possible D gene (5 bases). Trimming took off 5 bases at V and 4 bases at J, with 8 bases between the two ends. The germline V gene encodes CDR1 SGHTA and CDR2 FQGNSA. The CDR3 sequence is 12 residues long. The entire variable domain, with the rest obtained from reference TRBV7-2 and TRBJ1-2, is as follows: GAGVSQSPSNKVTEKGKDVELRCDPISGHTALYWYRQSLGQGLEFLIYFQGNSAPDKSGLPSDRFSAERTGGSVSTLTIQRTQQEDSAVYLCASSGTPYGYTFGSGTRLTVV.